One and the same sample provided the 31 T cell receptor beta chains below, sequenced in a study of shared clonotypes between healthy human individuals. The assay was immunoSEQ multiplex PCR, and TCRdb's table has in-frame clones only and misses some. The sample comprises roughly 1 million clones, about 70% of which are singletons, and approximately 1.5% rests with the top ten. The sample taken for sequencing was memory CD4+ T cells sorted from blood. Subset indicated: CD45RA-negative fraction. The origin of the receptors is a man between 18 and 35 years old in good health.

CDR3 residues: CASSSPGSEQYF. CDR3 in DNA: TGTGCCAGCAGCTCCCCAGGGTCCGAGCAGTACTTC. The gene calls are TRBV28 and TRBJ2-7, with D maybe TRBD1 (5 bases). The V end lost 6 bases, the J end lost 6 bases, and 12 bases lay between the germline ends. The CDR3 loop spans 12 amino acids. Looked up from germline, CDR1 is MDHEN and CDR2 is SYDVKM. The whole variable domain, remainder taken from reference TRBV28 and TRBJ2-7, is DVKVTQSSRYLVKRTGEKVFLECVQDMDHENMFWYRQDPGLGLRLIYFSYDVKMKEKGDIPEGYSVSREKKERFSLILESASTNQTSMYLCASSSPGSEQYFGPGTRLTVT.

The chain combines TRBV7-3 with TRBJ2-3; D is undetermined. Germline CDR1 is SGHTA and CDR2 is FQGTGA. The CDR3 is 14 amino acids. The V end lost 5 bases, the J end lost 5 bases, and 14 bases lay between the germline ends. The CDR3 region has the DNA TGTGCCAGCAGCCCCATAGGACCCGAAGATACGCAGTATTTT. Protein sequence: CASSPIGPEDTQYF.

The chain joins TRBV7-2 to TRBJ2-5; the match to TRBD1 covers 7 bases. Trimming at V came to 2 bases and at J to 4 bases, leaving 7 bases not matched to a gene. This CDR3 comprises 15 residues. Looked up from germline, CDR1 is SGHTA and CDR2 is FQGNSA. The CDR3 reads CASSLYRGRAETQYF. The CDR3 DNA reads TGTGCCAGCAGCTTATACAGGGGCCGGGCAGAGACCCAGTACTTC.

This rearrangement joins TRBV14 to TRBJ2-3; no clear D. This CDR3 spans 15 amino acids. The germline CDR1 and CDR2 sequences are SGHDN and FVKESK. Trimming left V 4 bases short and J 0 bases short, with 11 bases between. This CDR3 reads CASSPRLYSTDTQYF. The DNA for the CDR3 is TGTGCCAGCAGCCCCCGGCTCTATAGCACAGATACGCAGTATTTT.

The rearrangement uses TRBV5-1 and TRBJ1-4; 9 positions match TRBD1. V lost 0 bases and J lost 6; bases outside the gene matches: 3. The CDR3 is made up of 15 amino acids. CDR1 and CDR2 (germline): SGHRS, YFSETQ. CDR3: CASSLDWDRDEKLFF. DNA for the CDR3: TGCGCCAGCAGCTTGGATTGGGACAGGGATGAAAAACTGTTTTTT.

This clone was counted a single time. Other DNA sequences in this sample translate to the same CDR3. The V gene is TRBV7-8, the J gene TRBJ2-7; D may be TRBD1 (5 bases). The CDR3 runs to 14 residues. CDR1 SGHVS and CDR2 FQNEAQ come from the germline V gene. The V end was cut by 1 base, the J end by 1 base, with 8 bases between. In DNA, the CDR3 is TGTGCCAGCAGCTTAGGTTCAGGGTCCTACGAGCAGTACTTC. Its translation: CASSLGSGSYEQYF.

This clone was seen ten or more times. The rearrangement links TRBV6-6 to TRBJ1-2; no clear D. Between the trimmed V and J ends, which lost 5 bases and 8 bases, there was a span of 9 bases. The germline V gene encodes CDR1 MNHNY and CDR2 SVGAGI (reference sequence). This CDR3 is 11 amino acids long. The CDR3 sequence is CASSTGRGYTF. CDR3 sequence (DNA): TGTGCCAGCAGTACGGGGAGAGGCTACACCTTC.

V gene TRBV9 combines with J gene TRBJ1-1; 8 bases are a match to TRBD1. Trimming took 0 bases from V and 5 from J; bases not matched to a gene: 6. CDR3 size: 15 residues. CDR1 is SGDLS, CDR2 YYNGEE, per germline. The CDR3 here is CASSVEDRVRTEAFF. CDR3 DNA sequence: TGTGCCAGCAGCGTAGAGGACAGGGTTCGGACTGAAGCTTTCTTT.

V usage is TRBV10-1 and J usage is TRBJ2-4; D is uncertain. CDR3 length: 13 residues. Per the germline V gene, CDR1 is WNHNN and CDR2 is SYGVQD (reference sequence). Trimming pared 4 bases from V and 4 bases from J, leaving 8 bases between. CDR3 sequence (DNA): TGCGCCAGCAGTGCCAACTTTAAAAACATTCAGTACTTC. It specifies CASSANFKNIQYF.

This chain connects TRBV5-1 to TRBJ2-3; 7 bases align to TRBD1. The CDR3 contains 14 residues. Trimming took 4 bases from V and 2 from J; bases not matched to a gene: 4. From germline, CDR1 is SGHRS and CDR2 YFSETQ. CDR3 DNA sequence: TGCGCCAGCAGCGGACAGGTATACACAGATACGCAGTATTTT. It is translated as CASSGQVYTDTQYF.

The J gene is TRBJ2-7, the V gene TRBV5-1, with D unresolved. Trimming removed 4 bases from V and 2 bases from J, with 10 bases in between. Germline CDR1 is SGHRS and CDR2 is YFSETQ. The CDR3 runs 13 residues. The CDR3 nucleotides are TGCGCCAGCAGCCAACCCCAGGCCTACGAGCAGTACTTC. Encoded protein: CASSQPQAYEQYF.

The rearrangement uses TRBV28 and TRBJ1-6; 11 positions agree with TRBD1. The V and J ends lost 6 bases and 8 bases, in that order; junction bases with no gene match: 6. Per the germline V gene, CDR1 is MDHEN and CDR2 is SYDVKM. The CDR3 covers 15 residues. Here the CDR3 DNA reads TGTGCCAGCAGGGGGACAGGGGGATTTGATTCACCCCTCCACTTT. This translates into CASRGTGGFDSPLHF.

This rearrangement joins TRBV2 to TRBJ2-5, with D possibly TRBD1 on 7 matching bases. This CDR3 contains 14 residues. CDR1 SNHLY and CDR2 FYNNEI come from the germline V gene. V was shortened by 4 bases and J by 2 bases, with 11 bases between the two germline ends. CDR3 nucleotides: TGTGCCAGCAGTGTGACAGGGACTCAAGAGACCCAGTACTTC. Its translation: CASSVTGTQETQYF.

A single count supports this clone. V and J are TRBV6-7 and TRBJ2-1; 7 bases map to TRBD2. TRBV6-7 carries the ORF label, with uncertain function. The V segment lost 8 bases and the J segment 10 bases; nucleotides outside the gene matches: 20. The CDR3 totals 16 residues. CDR3 DNA sequence: TGTGCCAGCGCCGCCAAAAGAGGGGAGGGTAAAGAGGAGCAGTTCTTC. This codes for CASAAKRGEGKEEQFF.

This sequence joins TRBV11-2 and TRBJ2-7; 10 nucleotides agree with TRBD2. The germline gives CDR1 SGHAT, CDR2 FQNNGV. CDR3 size: 15 residues. Trimming removed 3 bases from V and 2 bases from J; junction bases left unmatched: 4. Here the CDR3 reads CASSFSSGSPYEQYF. The CDR3 DNA sequence: TGTGCCAGCAGCTTTTCTAGCGGGAGCCCCTACGAGCAGTACTTC. The full variable domain, rest sourced from reference TRBV11-2 and TRBJ2-7, is EAGVAQSPRYKIIEKRQSVAFWCNPISGHATLYWYQQILGQGPKLLIQFQNNGVVDDSQLPKDRFSAERLKGVDSTLKIQPAKLEDSAVYLCASSFSSGSPYEQYFGPGTRLTVT.

The chain uses TRBV7-2 and TRBJ1-1; maybe TRBD1 (5 bases). The CDR3 has 15 amino acids. Germline assignment: CDR1 SGHTA and CDR2 FQGNSA. V was cut by 1 base and J by 2 bases, with 11 bases left in between. CDR3 nucleotides: TGTGCCAGCAGCTTAGAGGGGCAGGGCAACACTGAAGCTTTCTTT. Protein: CASSLEGQGNTEAFF.

The chain's CDR3 is CASSQGRLSETQYF. The DNA for the CDR3 is TGCGCCAGCAGCCAAGGTCGGTTGTCCGAGACCCAGTACTTC. This sequence joins TRBV4-3 and TRBJ2-5; D remains ambiguous. This CDR3 spans 14 amino acids. Trimming took off 1 base at V and 5 bases at J, with 11 bases between the two ends. The germline gives CDR1 LGHNA, CDR2 YSLEER.

J is TRBJ2-1 and V is TRBV7-2, with 12 bases fitting TRBD2. The V gene end was trimmed by 8 bases and the J gene end by 6 bases; junction bases not matched to a gene: 5. The CDR3 totals 14 residues. Germline V CDR1 and CDR2: SGHTA, FQGNSA. The CDR3 DNA sequence: TGTGCCAGCCTAGCGGGAGGGGGTAGCAATGAGCAGTTCTTC. Its protein product is CASLAGGGSNEQFF.

Concerning this clone itself: A much larger clonotype is one base distant, so this may be a read error. Distinct nucleotide sequences in the sample also encode this CDR3. The chain is built from TRBV5-4 and TRBJ2-3; D remains unclear. The CDR3 covers 12 residues. V lost 2 bases and J lost 1, with 2 bases in between. Per the germline V gene, CDR1 is SGHNT and CDR2 is YYREEE (reference sequence). The CDR3 DNA reads as TGTGCCAGCAGCTTTCGCACAGATACGCAGTATTTT. It specifies CASSFRTDTQYF.

The chain recombines TRBV6-6 with TRBJ1-1; TRBD1 is a possible D gene (5 bases). V was pared by 10 bases and J by 1 base, with 13 bases between. Per germline, CDR1 MNHNY and CDR2 SVGAGI (reference sequence). The CDR3 runs 13 residues. CDR3 in DNA: TGTGCCACCTCCGCGGGGGGGAACACTGAAGCTTTCTTT. Protein: CATSAGGNTEAFF.

The table lists this clone with a few counts. Germline is not matched at one junction end, which may reflect a read error. The chain has TRBV7-7 and TRBJ1-6; D ambiguous. Germline V CDR1 and CDR2: SSHAT, FNYEAQ (reference sequence). The CDR3 is 13 residues long. CDR3 coding DNA: TGTGCTAGCAGCTCCGATTATAATTCACCCCTCCACTTT. It is translated as CASSSDYNSPLHF.

This clone has a single count. The same CDR3 can be traced to other DNA sequences in this sample. The chain combines TRBV14 with TRBJ1-2; D gene ambiguous. Between the trimmed V and J ends, which lost 4 bases and 4 bases, there was a span of 13 bases. The CDR3 runs 14 residues. CDR1 and CDR2 from the germline V gene are SGHDN and FVKESK. The CDR3 here is CASSLGGVGYGYTF. CDR3 in DNA: TGTGCCAGCAGCCTTGGCGGGGTAGGCTATGGCTACACCTTC.

This clone was observed a handful of times. The chain links TRBV19 to TRBJ2-1; 9 bases are shared with TRBD2. V lost 6 bases, J lost 5 bases, and 8 bases stayed unmatched. Germline loops: CDR1 LNHDA, CDR2 SQIVND (reference sequence). The CDR3 contains 15 residues. CDR3 in amino acids: CASRTASGINNEQFF. In nucleotides, the CDR3 is TGTGCCAGTAGGACCGCTAGCGGGATTAACAATGAGCAGTTCTTC.

Of note for this clone: Other DNA sequences from this sample encode an identical CDR3 as well. V gene TRBV30 combines with J gene TRBJ2-5; 7 bases are shared with TRBD1. CDR1 GTSNPN and CDR2 SVGIG come from the germline V gene (reference sequence). The CDR3 loop spans 13 amino acids. Unmatched junction bases numbered 2, after V lost 0 bases and J lost 4 bases. The CDR3 DNA sequence: TGTGCCTGGAGTGTTAAGGGGGCAGAGACCCAGTACTTC. This gives the protein CAWSVKGAETQYF.

At least ten counts were recorded for this clone. The CDR3 region is CASSTTGGRTDTQYF. In DNA form, the CDR3 reads TGTGCCAGCAGCACGACAGGGGGACGGACAGATACGCAGTATTTT. V gene TRBV7-8 combines with J gene TRBJ2-3; 9 bases align to TRBD1. V trimming: 5 bases; J trimming: 3 bases; junction bases outside the gene matches: 6. The CDR3 runs to 15 residues. In germline, CDR1 is SGHVS, CDR2 FQNEAQ.

The V gene is TRBV9, the J gene TRBJ2-3, with D possibly TRBD2 on 6 matching bases. CDR1 is SGDLS and CDR2 is YYNGEE in the germline V gene. The CDR3 totals 17 residues. V gave up 2 bases and J gave up 4 bases, with 20 bases separating them. DNA for the CDR3: TGTGCCAGCAGCGTTGGCTCAAGGAGGGGCGGGGCAGATACGCAGTATTTT. It codes for CASSVGSRRGGADTQYF.

The table lists this clone with a count of one. The V gene is TRBV5-1, the J gene TRBJ1-4; perhaps TRBD1 as D (6 bases). Germline-derived CDR1 and CDR2 are SGHRS and YFSETQ. The V and J ends lost 0 bases and 7 bases respectively, with 16 bases between them. The CDR3 extends over 16 amino acids. The CDR3 reads CASSLVGRGSGEKLFF. CDR3 DNA: TGCGCCAGCAGCTTGGTCGGCAGGGGAAGCGGTGAAAAACTGTTTTTT.

V and J are TRBV7-2 and TRBJ2-1; D is unclear. Germline V gene lookup returns CDR1 SGHTA and CDR2 FQGNSA. The CDR3 length is 12 residues. The germline V and J ends were trimmed by 5 bases and 7 bases, with 9 bases remaining between them. The CDR3: CASSLRTNEQFF. In DNA form, the CDR3 reads TGTGCCAGCAGCCTTAGGACGAATGAGCAGTTCTTC. Together with reference TRBV7-2 and TRBJ2-1, the CDR3 gives the full variable domain: GAGVSQSPSNKVTEKGKDVELRCDPISGHTALYWYRQSLGQGLEFLIYFQGNSAPDKSGLPSDRFSAERTGGSVSTLTIQRTQQEDSAVYLCASSLRTNEQFFGPGTRLTVL.

The genes are TRBV5-4 and TRBJ1-4; D might be TRBD1 (6 bases). V lost 3 bases and J 7 bases, leaving 13 bases between the germline ends. The germline CDR1 and CDR2 sequences are SGHNT and YYREEE (reference sequence). The CDR3 has 14 amino acids. CDR3 sequence reads: CASSSQGGGEKLFF. CDR3 nucleotides: TGTGCCAGCAGCTCACAGGGAGGAGGTGAAAAACTGTTTTTT.

DNA for the CDR3: TGCGCCAGCAGCTTGTCAATTCCGGGACAGGGAAACACTGAAGCTTTCTTT. This sequence encodes CASSLSIPGQGNTEAFF. J is TRBJ1-1 and V is TRBV5-1; TRBD1 aligns across 9 bases. V shed 1 base, J shed 2 bases, and the junction held 9 bases outside the gene matches. In germline, CDR1 is SGHRS, CDR2 YFSETQ. The CDR3 is made up of 17 amino acids.

The chain carries TRBV7-9 and TRBJ2-3; D not certain. The germline gives CDR1 SEHNR, CDR2 FQNEAQ (reference sequence). Trimming removed 1 base from V and 9 bases from J, with 11 bases in between. CDR3 length: 13 amino acids. This CDR3 is CASSLVGQATQYF. CDR3 nucleotide sequence: TGTGCCAGCAGCTTAGTTGGCCAGGCGACGCAGTATTTT. Supplemented by reference TRBV7-9 and TRBJ2-3, the full variable domain reads DTGVSQNPRHKITKRGQNVTFRCDPISEHNRLYWYRQTLGQGPEFLTYFQNEAQLEKSRLLSDRFSAERPKGSFSTLEIQRTEQGDSAMYLCASSLVGQATQYFGPGTRLTVL.